This TCR beta chain was documented in a study of cytomegalovirus exposure and HLA in healthy donors. Findings of the study overall: Researchers left out some V segments, among them TRBV6-2 and TRBV6-3, as indistinguishable. V- and J-gene trimming of TCR beta was linked (in a later analysis) to a missense DCLRE1C variant. A later analysis reported that several of the most significant clusters appeared to be linked to common viral pathogens, among them Epstein-Barr virus.

A multiplex PCR was run with 60 Vbeta primers and 13 Jbeta primers. Authors' analysis steps: A later analysis tallied approximately 87 million unique TCR beta chains, roughly 11 million of them shared. The repertoire was sequenced with immunoSEQ multiplex PCR; TCRdb's copy has only in-frame clones and lacks some. That table supplies the V and J calls and clone size; D and trimming were determined from the DNA. Here the sample spans under 130,000 clones, 60% to 80% being singletons. Note on this clone: The antigen is unknown.

Germline V gene lookup returns CDR1 SNHLY and CDR2 FYNNEI. With V trimmed by 10 bases and J by 4 bases, 8 bases remained unmatched. This CDR3 is 14 amino acids long. The sequence derives from a man younger than 45 in good health and CMV-seronegative. This chain joins TRBV2 and TRBJ2-4; the match to TRBD1 covers 9 bases. The sequenced material came from PBMCs. The chain's CDR3 is CAIRQGGLKNIQYF. The CDR3 nucleotides are TGTGCCATAAGACAGGGGGGTCTAAAAAACATTCAGTACTTC.